The 21 T cell receptor beta chains reported below all come from one sample, sequenced in a study of blood T cell repertoires in COVID-19. This table comes from immunoSEQ multiplex PCR, and its TCRdb copy is limited to in-frame clones, with some not included. The sample has tens of thousands of clones; 80% to 90% are singletons. Sequenced input: peripheral blood. The receptor source for this set is a man older than 75 with COVID-19, enrolled during active disease.

This clone appeared once. The chain joins TRBV28 to TRBJ2-7; the D is unclear. V lost 3 bases and J 4 bases, leaving 13 bases between the germline ends. Germline CDR1 is MDHEN and CDR2 is SYDVKM. The CDR3 spans 14 residues. Written as DNA, the CDR3 is TGTGCCAGCAGTTTCCCGAGACTGTCGTACGAGCAGTACTTC. This encodes CASSFPRLSYEQYF.

V is TRBV6-6 and J is TRBJ1-6; 7 positions agree with TRBD1. V lost 6 bases and J lost 3; bases outside the gene matches: 2. CDR1 and CDR2 from the germline V gene are MNHNY and SVGAGI (reference sequence). This CDR3 contains 14 residues. Here the CDR3 reads CASRTGDYNSPLHF. DNA of the CDR3: TGTGCCAGCAGAACAGGGGACTATAATTCACCCCTCCACTTT.

The genes are TRBV3-1 (or the pseudogene TRBV3-2) and TRBJ1-1, with unresolved D. Germline loops: CDR1 LGHDT, CDR2 YNNKEL (reference sequence). The ends were cut back, 0 bases at V and 11 bases at J, with 10 bases in the middle. The CDR3 has 12 amino acids. The CDR3 DNA follows: TGTGCCAGCAGCCAAGAAGCGGGGAACGCTTTCTTT. It encodes CASSQEAGNAFF.

V and J are TRBV19 and TRBJ2-5; a possible D gene is TRBD1 (6 bases). This CDR3 region has 14 residues. Germline lookup yields CDR1 LNHDA and CDR2 SQIVND (reference sequence). Trimming removed 3 bases from V and 2 bases from J, with 10 bases in between. Here the CDR3 reads CASSIRDTQETQYF. The CDR3 DNA sequence: TGTGCCAGTAGTATCAGGGACACGCAAGAGACCCAGTACTTC.

The rearrangement links TRBV10-3 to TRBJ1-1; the D gene is possibly TRBD1 (5 bases). Between the trimmed V and J ends, which lost 3 bases and 3 bases, there was a span of 11 bases. CDR3 length: 14 residues. CDR1 and CDR2 (germline): ENHRY, SYGVKD. The CDR3 loop is CAISDHVGDTEAFF. The DNA of the CDR3 is TGTGCCATCAGTGATCATGTAGGGGACACTGAAGCTTTCTTT.

This clone was detected only once. The J gene is TRBJ2-3, the V gene TRBV4-2; a weak D match, TRBD1 (5 bases). The CDR3 runs 15 residues. V shed 4 bases and J shed 4 bases, with 15 bases lying between them. Germline values: CDR1 LGHNA, CDR2 YNFKEQ. The CDR3: CASSPRVIPPDTQYF. The CDR3 region has the DNA TGTGCCAGCAGCCCCAGGGTCATCCCCCCAGATACGCAGTATTTT.

The chain is built from TRBV9 and TRBJ1-5; no clear D. Germline V lookup: CDR1 SGDLS, CDR2 YYNGEE. This CDR3 comprises 15 residues. The germline V and J ends were trimmed by 4 bases and 5 bases, with 16 bases remaining between them. The CDR3 nucleotides read TGTGCCAGCAGCCTTGGGAGGGAACGGCATCAGCCCCAGCATTTT. Translating gives CASSLGRERHQPQHF. Drawing the rest from reference TRBV9 and TRBJ1-5, the complete variable domain is DSGVTQTPKHLITATGQRVTLRCSPRSGDLSVYWYQQSLDQGLQFLIQYYNGEERAKGNILERFSAQQFPDLHSELNLSSLELGDSALYFCASSLGRERHQPQHFGDGTRLSIL.

This clone is labeled as medium-sized. This rearrangement joins TRBV7-8 to TRBJ2-3; 8 nucleotides match TRBD2. This CDR3 spans 16 amino acids. Germline CDR1 SGHVS, CDR2 FQNEAQ. The V gene end was trimmed by 5 bases and the J gene end by 0 bases; junction bases not matched to a gene: 7. This chain's CDR3 is CASSPFRGGSTDTQYF. The DNA for the CDR3 is TGTGCCAGCAGCCCCTTCCGGGGGGGGAGCACAGATACGCAGTATTTT.

The J gene is TRBJ1-2, the V gene TRBV11-3; TRBD1 might be the D (5 bases). The CDR3 spans 14 residues. Trimming shortened V by 4 bases and J by 4 bases, and 13 bases separated the two germline ends. Germline assignment: CDR1 SGHNT and CDR2 YENEEA. The CDR3 region has the DNA TGTGCCAGCAGCTCCCTCCCGGGGGGCTATGGCTACACCTTC. Translation gives CASSSLPGGYGYTF.

This chain links TRBV11-3 with TRBJ2-3; 10 nucleotides agree with TRBD1. The germline CDR1 and CDR2 sequences are SGHNT and YENEEA. The CDR3 runs 15 residues. Trimming took 5 bases from V and 3 from J; bases not matched to a gene: 5. CDR3 sequence reads: CASSARQGATDTQYF. CDR3 nucleotide sequence: TGTGCCAGCAGCGCCCGACAGGGGGCAACAGATACGCAGTATTTT. Full variable domain (missing parts from reference TRBV11-3 and TRBJ2-3): EAGVVQSPRYKIIEKKQPVAFWCNPISGHNTLYWYLQNLGQGPELLIRYENEEAVDDSQLPKDRFSAERLKGVDSTLKIQPAELGDSAVYLCASSARQGATDTQYFGPGTRLTVL.

V usage is TRBV15 and J usage is TRBJ1-3; TRBD1 matches at 7 bases. CDR1 is LNHNV, CDR2 YYDKDF, per germline (reference sequence). The ends lost 0 bases at V and 6 bases at J; junction bases unmatched: 5. This CDR3 spans 15 amino acids. DNA of the CDR3: TGTGCCACCAGCAGAGATAGGGGGCCGGAAAACACCATATATTTT. Its protein product is CATSRDRGPENTIYF.

The V gene is TRBV6-5, the J gene TRBJ1-1; the match to TRBD1 covers 7 bases. Germline loops: CDR1 MNHEY, CDR2 SVGAGI. Losses at the gene ends were 6 bases for V and 1 base for J; bases not matched to a gene: 5. This CDR3 comprises 14 residues. The CDR3 DNA reads as TGTGCCAGCAGCTCAGGGGGGTCGAACACTGAAGCTTTCTTT. This gives the protein CASSSGGSNTEAFF.

The CDR3 nucleotides are TGTGCCAGTAGTTCGGGAAGGGGACAAAACACCGGGGAGCTGTTTTTT. This gives the protein CASSSGRGQNTGELFF. The chain uses TRBV19 and TRBJ2-2; weak D call: TRBD1 (6 bases). V was clipped by 5 bases and J by 2 bases, with 15 bases between them. This CDR3 is 16 amino acids long. The germline V gene has CDR1 LNHDA and CDR2 SQIVND (reference sequence).

The chain employs TRBV7-2 and TRBJ2-7, with 8 bases fitting TRBD2. The germline V gene encodes CDR1 SGHTA and CDR2 FQGNSA. After removal of 1 base from V and 4 bases from J, the junction contained 6 bases not matched to a gene. This CDR3 spans 15 amino acids. CDR3 in amino acids: CASSLVSGGRYEQYF. DNA for the CDR3: TGTGCCAGCAGCTTAGTCAGCGGGGGTAGGTACGAGCAGTACTTC.

The V and J genes are TRBV3-1 (or the pseudogene TRBV3-2) and TRBJ2-5, with TRBD2 matching over 10 bases. In germline, CDR1 is LGHDT, CDR2 YNNKEL (reference sequence). The CDR3 totals 17 residues. After removal of 0 bases from V and 5 bases from J, the junction contained 9 bases not matched to a gene. CDR3 nucleotide sequence: TGTGCCAGCAGCCAAGATCGAGCGGGGGGGCTTCGGGAGACCCAGTACTTC. Protein product: CASSQDRAGGLRETQYF.

This clone was seen only a few times. This chain joins TRBV7-8 and TRBJ2-5; possible D gene TRBD1, 5 bases. In germline, CDR1 is SGHVS, CDR2 FQNEAQ. CDR3 length equals 15 residues. V lost 11 bases, J lost 8 bases, and 27 bases lay in between. CDR3 DNA sequence: TGTGCCGCTATAGGAAAAAGGGGCAGGGTGGCCACCCAGTACTTC. Translated, it gives CAAIGKRGRVATQYF.

The chain uses TRBV6-2 or TRBV6-3 and TRBJ1-2; perhaps TRBD1 as D (6 bases). CDR3 size: 15 residues. V was pared by 4 bases and J by 3 bases, with 15 bases between. Germline CDR1 is MNHEY and CDR2 is SVGEGT. CDR3 nucleotide sequence: TGTGCCAGCAGTTCGGGGGGTAAGGGGGACTATGGCTACACCTTC. As protein: CASSSGGKGDYGYTF.

The V call is TRBV2, the J call TRBJ1-2; D is perhaps TRBD1 (5 bases). Trimming took 5 bases from V and 1 from J, leaving 8 bases between them. CDR3 size: 13 residues. Looked up from germline, CDR1 is SNHLY and CDR2 is FYNNEI. CDR3 coding DNA: TGTGCCAGCAGTATTGACAGTAACTATGGCTACACCTTC. Translating it yields CASSIDSNYGYTF.

The chain combines TRBV18 with TRBJ2-7; 8 bases are shared with TRBD1. Trimming cost V 6 bases and J 2 bases; bases outside gene matches: 6. Germline assignment: CDR1 KGHSH and CDR2 LQKENI. The CDR3 loop spans 14 amino acids. The CDR3 reads CASSPGGPPYEQYF. CDR3 DNA: TGTGCCAGCTCTCCAGGGGGCCCCCCCTACGAGCAGTACTTC.

This chain connects TRBV10-3 to TRBJ2-5; 9 nucleotides agree with TRBD1. CDR1 is ENHRY and CDR2 is SYGVKD in the germline V gene. The CDR3 runs 15 residues. The J segment lost 10 bases and the V segment lost 3 bases, leaving 12 bases of the junction unmatched. The CDR3 coding sequence is TGTGCCATCAGTGAAGACAGGGGGGCTCCATCGAGCCAGTACTTC. Protein: CAISEDRGAPSSQYF.

The V call is TRBV6-2 or TRBV6-3, the J call TRBJ1-5; weak D call: TRBD1 (5 bases). V was cut by 0 bases and J by 6 bases, with 12 bases left in between. The CDR3 spans 15 residues. In germline, CDR1 is MNHEY, CDR2 SVGEGT. The CDR3 nucleotides are TGTGCCAGCAGTTACTCCGGGGGGGACGTTCAGCCCCAGCATTTT. It encodes CASSYSGGDVQPQHF.